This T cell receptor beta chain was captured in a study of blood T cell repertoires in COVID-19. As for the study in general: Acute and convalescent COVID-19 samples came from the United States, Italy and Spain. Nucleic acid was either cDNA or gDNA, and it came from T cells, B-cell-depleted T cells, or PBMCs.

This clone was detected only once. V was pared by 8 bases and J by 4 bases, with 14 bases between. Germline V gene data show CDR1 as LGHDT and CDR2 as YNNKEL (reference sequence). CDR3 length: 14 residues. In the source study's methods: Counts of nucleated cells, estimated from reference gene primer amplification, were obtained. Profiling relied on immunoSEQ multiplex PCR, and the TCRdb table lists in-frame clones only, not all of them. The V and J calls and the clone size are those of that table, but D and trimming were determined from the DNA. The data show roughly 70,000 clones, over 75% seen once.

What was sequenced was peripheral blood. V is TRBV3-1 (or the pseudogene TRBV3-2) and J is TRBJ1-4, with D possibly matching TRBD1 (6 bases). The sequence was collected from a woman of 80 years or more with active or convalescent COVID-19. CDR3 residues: CASHRRDNNEKLFF. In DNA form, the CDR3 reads TGTGCCAGCCACAGACGGGACAATAATGAAAAACTGTTTTTT.